These T cell receptor beta chains were read from a single sample in a study of T cell responses to AZD1222 COVID-19 vaccine. Only in-frame clones appear in the TCRdb table, and some are missing; sequencing was by immunoSEQ multiplex PCR. Of 110,000 to 150,000 clones listed, about 92% were seen once; the top ten hold about 9%. Material: peripheral blood, obtained on day 0 of AZD1222 vaccination. The receptors stem from an adult in good health. Each CDR3 is given with its conserved first and last residue. The D gene is left open where the match is weak. Size tells how often a clone was seen (once, few, many) or the class of an expanded clone, and some rows leave it out.

d_call,j_call,v_call,clone_size,cdr3_nt,cdr3_aa
TRBD2,TRBJ2-5,TRBV19,NA,TGTGCCAGTAGTACAGGGACTAGCGGGGGCCTCCAAGAGACCCAGTACTTC,CASSTGTSGGLQETQYF
NA,TRBJ1-1,TRBV5-1,NA,TGCGCCAGCAGGGTCGGGGGTCAAGGCACTGAAGCTTTCTTT,CASRVGGQGTEAFF
NA,TRBJ2-2,TRBV5-1,NA,TGCGCCAGCAGCTTGGGGGACACCGGGGAGCTGTTTTTT,CASSLGDTGELFF
NA,TRBJ1-1,TRBV19,NA,TGTGCCAGTAGTACCAGGGGTCTGACCCCTGAAGCTTTCTTT,CASSTRGLTPEAFF
NA,TRBJ2-5,TRBV11-3,once,TGTGCCAGCAGACCTAGTGGCGAGACCCAGTACTTC,CASRPSGETQYF
NA,TRBJ2-1,TRBV20-1,NA,TGCAGTGCTAGTCCAGGACAGAGGTTACATGAGCAGTTCTTC,CSASPGQRLHEQFF
TRBD2,TRBJ2-1,TRBV7-2,NA,TGTGCCAGCAGCTCCCCAACGCGGGGGACCCAAAGCTCCTACAATGAGCAGTTCTTC,CASSSPTRGTQSSYNEQFF
NA,TRBJ1-2,TRBV5-4,NA,TGTGCCAGCAGCTTGGAGGCAGGGTATGGCTACACCTTC,CASSLEAGYGYTF
NA,TRBJ1-5,TRBV7-9,NA,TGTGCCAGCACCGTGGGTGGAATCAATCAGCCCCAGCATTTT,CASTVGGINQPQHF
TRBD2,TRBJ2-1,TRBV4-1,NA,TGCGCCAGCAGCCAACCCCTAGCGGGGGCTAGCAATGAGCAGTTCTTC,CASSQPLAGASNEQFF
NA,TRBJ2-3,TRBV19,NA,TGTGCCAGTAGGGCAGGGGGCACAGATACGCAGTATTTT,CASRAGGTDTQYF
NA,TRBJ1-1,TRBV29-1,NA,TGCAGCGTTGAATCAGGGATGAACACTGAAGCTTTCTTT,CSVESGMNTEAFF
NA,TRBJ2-2,TRBV15,few,TGTGCCACCAGCAGAGATGGGCAGTTAGGGGAGCTGTTTTTT,CATSRDGQLGELFF
NA,TRBJ1-5,TRBV7-9,NA,TGTGCCAGCAGTTTCCGGGTTTATAGCAATCAGCCCCAGCATTTT,CASSFRVYSNQPQHF
TRBD1,TRBJ1-5,TRBV6-5,NA,TGTGCCAGCAGTTACGGGACAGACGGTAGCAATCAGCCCCAGCATTTT,CASSYGTDGSNQPQHF
NA,TRBJ1-1,TRBV6-5,NA,TGTGCCAGCAGTTACTCGACAGTTGGACCGAACACTGAAGCTTTCTTT,CASSYSTVGPNTEAFF
TRBD2,TRBJ2-3,TRBV6-4,NA,TGTGCCAGCAGTGACGGAGGACTAGCGGCTTCCGATACGCAGTATTTT,CASSDGGLAASDTQYF
NA,TRBJ1-6,TRBV6-5,NA,TGTGCCAGCAGTTACTCGGGGCAGAGTAATTCACCCCTCCACTTT,CASSYSGQSNSPLHF
NA,TRBJ1-1,TRBV6-6,NA,TGTGCCAGCAACTCCAGAGGGGGCACTGAAGCTTTCTTT,CASNSRGGTEAFF
NA,TRBJ2-3,TRBV13,NA,TGTGCCAGCAGGGAGGGGTCAGATACGCAGTATTTT,CASREGSDTQYF
NA,TRBJ1-5,TRBV20-1,NA,TGCAGTGCTACAAGAATAGGGCCCCAGCATTTT,CSATRIGPQHF
NA,TRBJ1-6,TRBV3-1/TRBV3-2,NA,TGTGCCAGCAGCCAAGGGGATAGCTCCTATAATTCACCCCTCCACTTT,CASSQGDSSYNSPLHF
NA,TRBJ1-6,TRBV10-3,few,TGTGCCATCAGTGGCTCTGGACGGGTTGCGGATTCACCCCTCCACTTT,CAISGSGRVADSPLHF
NA,TRBJ1-6,TRBV6-5,NA,TGTGCCAGCATTGGACAGCTTAATTCACCCCTCCACTTT,CASIGQLNSPLHF
NA,TRBJ1-1,TRBV18,NA,TGTGCCAGCTCACCACCGATAGGGAACACTGAAGCTTTCTTT,CASSPPIGNTEAFF
TRBD1,TRBJ1-5,TRBV19,NA,TGTGCCAGTAGTGGAGGACAGGGGGCATATCAGCCCCAGCATTTT,CASSGGQGAYQPQHF
TRBD1,TRBJ2-4,TRBV5-1,NA,TGCGCCAGCAGCTCGACAGACAGGGGAAACATTCAGTACTTC,CASSSTDRGNIQYF
NA,TRBJ1-5,TRBV2,NA,TGTGCCAGCAGTGAAGCGCTTCTGAGACGGATAAATCAGCCCCAGCATTTT,CASSEALLRRINQPQHF
NA,TRBJ1-1,TRBV19,NA,TGTGCCAGACGGACGAAGAACACTGAAGCTTTCTTT,CARRTKNTEAFF
NA,TRBJ1-2,TRBV6-1,NA,TGTGCCAGCAGTGAACAGGGGTTTCGTGGCTACACCTTC,CASSEQGFRGYTF
NA,TRBJ2-2,TRBV11-3,once,TGTGCCAGCAGCCCACGGGCGAACACCGGGGAGCTGTTTTTT,CASSPRANTGELFF
NA,TRBJ1-5,TRBV2,NA,TGTGCCAGTCAAGGGGTGGTTCAGCAGCCCCAGCATTTT,CASQGVVQQPQHF
TRBD1,TRBJ1-2,TRBV7-9,NA,TGTGCCAGCAGCTTAGCCCGAGATAGGAGACAGGGGAAGACCTTC,CASSLARDRRQGKTF
NA,TRBJ2-1,TRBV28,NA,TGTGCCAGCAGATTAAGCGGGCCACACTACAATGAGCAGTTCTTC,CASRLSGPHYNEQFF